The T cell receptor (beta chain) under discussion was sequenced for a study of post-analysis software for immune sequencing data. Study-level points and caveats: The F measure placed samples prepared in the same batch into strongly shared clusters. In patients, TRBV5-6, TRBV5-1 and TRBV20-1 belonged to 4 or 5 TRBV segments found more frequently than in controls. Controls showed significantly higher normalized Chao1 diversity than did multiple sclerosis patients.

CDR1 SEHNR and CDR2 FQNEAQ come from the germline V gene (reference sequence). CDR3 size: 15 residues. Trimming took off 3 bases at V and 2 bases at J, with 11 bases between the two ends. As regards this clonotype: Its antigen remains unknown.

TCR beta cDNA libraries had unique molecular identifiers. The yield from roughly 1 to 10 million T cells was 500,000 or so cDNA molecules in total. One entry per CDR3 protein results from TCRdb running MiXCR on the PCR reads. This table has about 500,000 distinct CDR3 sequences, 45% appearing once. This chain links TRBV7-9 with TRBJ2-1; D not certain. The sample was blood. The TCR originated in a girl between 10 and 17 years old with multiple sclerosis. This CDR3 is CASSFSAVPYNEQFF. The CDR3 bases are TGTGCCAGCAGCTTTTCTGCAGTACCCTACAATGAGCAGTTCTTC.